A selection of T cell receptor beta chains follows, all from one sample in a study of T cells after yellow fever vaccination. TCRdb fed the 5' RACE reads into MiXCR, producing one record per CDR3 protein. The sample holds hundreds of thousands of distinct CDR3 sequences; about 17% are singletons and the top ten take 15% to 20%. The source was PBMCs, collected roughly 5 days after the first yellow fever vaccination. These receptors all come from a man between 18 and 35 years old who received the YFV17D yellow fever vaccine. Each CDR3 is given with its conserved first and last residue. The D gene is left open where the match is weak. Not all rows give a size; the values are once, few, many and, for expanded clones, a class.

V gene	J gene	clone size	D gene	CDR3 DNA	CDR3 protein
TRBV5-4	TRBJ2-1	few	TRBD1	TGTGCCAGCAGCTCTCCGGGACAGCCCTTCAATGAGCAGTTCTTC	CASSSPGQPFNEQFF
TRBV6-5	TRBJ2-5	many	.	TGTGCCAGCAGTTACTCAGGGGGGGAAGAGACCCAGTACTTC	CASSYSGGEETQYF
TRBV4-1	TRBJ1-2	.	.	TGCGCCAGCAGCCCGCAAGGTGGCGATTACAACTATGGCTACACCTTC	CASSPQGGDYNYGYTF
TRBV30	TRBJ2-1	few	TRBD2	TGTGCCTGGAGACTAGCGGGGATAGGTAATGAGCAGTTCTTC	CAWRLAGIGNEQFF
TRBV5-4	TRBJ1-5	few	.	TGTGCCAGCAGCCCTGACCCTAATCAGCCCCAGCATTTT	CASSPDPNQPQHF
TRBV5-1	TRBJ2-2	many	.	TGCGCCAGCAGCTTATCCAGGGCGAACACCGGGGAGCTGTTTTTT	CASSLSRANTGELFF
TRBV5-1	TRBJ1-6	few	.	TGCGCCAGCGCGGAACAGGGCAATTTCCGCCCGAATTCACCCCTCCACTTT	CASAEQGNFRPNSPLHF
TRBV19	TRBJ2-5	.	TRBD1	TGTGCCAGTAGTATTGGAGACAGGGGACGGGAGACCCAGTACTTC	CASSIGDRGRETQYF
TRBV12-3/TRBV12-4	TRBJ1-1	.	.	TGTGCCAGCAGATTTAGAATTAACACTGAAGCTTTCTTT	CASRFRINTEAFF
TRBV27	TRBJ1-1	many	.	TGTGCCAGCATGGTGGTCGGAAGTGAAGCTTTCTTT	CASMVVGSEAFF
TRBV25-1	TRBJ2-5	.	.	TGTGCCAGCAGTGAAAGGCTGTACCAAGAGACCCAGTACTTC	CASSERLYQETQYF
TRBV4-1	TRBJ2-2	few	.	TGCGCCAGCAGCCAAAAATGGAAGGGCAACACCGGGGAGCTGTTTTTT	CASSQKWKGNTGELFF
TRBV10-3	TRBJ1-2	.	.	TGTGCCATCAGTGAGGCCCGCGTCGACGGATATGGCTACACCTTC	CAISEARVDGYGYTF
TRBV4-1	TRBJ2-1	many	.	TGCGCCAGCAGCCCGAGAGGGGGGGGCGACAATGAGCAGTTCTTC	CASSPRGGGDNEQFF
TRBV4-1	TRBJ2-1	few	TRBD2	TGCGCCAGCAGCCAAGAGGGACTAGCAAATGAGCAGTTCTTC	CASSQEGLANEQFF
TRBV16	TRBJ1-5	few	TRBD1	TGTGCCAGCGGGGACAGGGACTGGCAGCCCCAGCATTTT	CASGDRDWQPQHF
TRBV12-3/TRBV12-4	TRBJ1-2	.	TRBD1	TGTGCCAGCAGGAAGGACAGGGGTGGCGGCTACACCTTC	CASRKDRGGGYTF
TRBV7-8	TRBJ2-7	.	.	TGTGCCAGCAGCTTAGCGCCCGGGGGCGCATACGAGCAGTACTTC	CASSLAPGGAYEQYF
TRBV7-3	TRBJ2-3	.	.	TGTGCCAGCAGCCACCCCGGGGTGGACCCTAGCACAGATACGCAGTATTTT	CASSHPGVDPSTDTQYF
TRBV20-1	TRBJ2-2	.	TRBD2	TGCAGTATTGGGGGGGCGAACACCGGGGAGCTGTTTTTT	CSIGGANTGELFF
TRBV19	TRBJ2-5	.	TRBD1	TGTGCCAGCCGAGAGACAGGGGGCAGAGAGACCCAGTACTTC	CASRETGGRETQYF
TRBV5-1	TRBJ1-1	many	.	TGCGCCAGCAGCTTGGAGCCAGGGGAGGACACTGAAGCTTTCTTT	CASSLEPGEDTEAFF
TRBV15	TRBJ2-3	.	.	TGTGCCACCTCCGGGTCCCCAGCAGATACGCAGTATTTT	CATSGSPADTQYF
TRBV7-9	TRBJ2-3	.	.	TGTGCCAGCAGCCGTGCCTACACAGATACGCAGTATTTT	CASSRAYTDTQYF
TRBV20-1	TRBJ1-1	few	.	TGCAGTGCTAGGAGCATCTCGGGGAGAACTGAAGCTTTCTTT	CSARSISGRTEAFF
TRBV3-1	TRBJ2-5	.	.	TGTGCCAGCAGCCAATCTAGCGACCCCCAAGAGACCCAGTACTTC	CASSQSSDPQETQYF
TRBV9	TRBJ2-1	few	.	TGTGCCAGCAGCACGGGCCAGCTGGCCAATGAGCAGTTCTTC	CASSTGQLANEQFF
TRBV27	TRBJ1-1	.	TRBD1	TGTGCCAGCAGTCCTACCGACGGGGACAGTGAAGCTTTCTTT	CASSPTDGDSEAFF
TRBV19	TRBJ2-2	few	TRBD1	TGTGCCAGTAGTATGATAGGGGGCAACACCGGGGAGCTGTTTTTT	CASSMIGGNTGELFF
TRBV15	TRBJ1-1	few	.	TGTGCCACCAGCAGGGGCTCATTGAACACTGAAGCTTTCTTT	CATSRGSLNTEAFF
TRBV12-3/TRBV12-4	TRBJ1-5	few	TRBD1	TGTGCCAGCAGTGCGACAGGGTGGAAGCAGCCCCAGCATTTT	CASSATGWKQPQHF
TRBV12-3/TRBV12-4	TRBJ2-3	.	.	TGTGCCAGCAGTCATAGCGGTCCCTATGCTAGCACAGATACGCAGTATTTT	CASSHSGPYASTDTQYF
TRBV10-3	TRBJ2-3	few	TRBD2	TGTGCCATCAGGACGAGCGGGGGTGGGAATACGCAGTATTTT	CAIRTSGGGNTQYF
TRBV4-2	TRBJ1-2	.	.	TGTGCCAGCAGCCGACTTCAGGGAGACTATGGCTACACCTTC	CASSRLQGDYGYTF
TRBV24-1	TRBJ2-2	.	TRBD2	TGTGCCACCAGTGATCCCCCGGCGACTAGCGCCGGGGAGCTGTTTTTT	CATSDPPATSAGELFF
TRBV19	TRBJ1-2	.	.	TGTGCCAGTAGTCAGGAGGGGCGCAAGGGCTACACCTTC	CASSQEGRKGYTF
TRBV5-1	TRBJ2-1	.	TRBD2	TGCGCCAGCAGCCGGACTAGCGGATACTACAATGAGCAGTTCTTC	CASSRTSGYYNEQFF
TRBV4-3	TRBJ2-3	few	.	.	CASSQEGDFGGGIF
TRBV5-5	TRBJ2-7	many	.	TGTGCCAGCAGCGCCCCGGAGGGTCACGAGCAGTACTTC	CASSAPEGHEQYF
TRBV6-1	TRBJ2-1	few	TRBD2	TGTGCCAGCAAAGTCCTAGCGGAGGTCGGCCATGAGCAGTTCTTC	CASKVLAEVGHEQFF
TRBV20-1	TRBJ1-6	.	TRBD1	TGCAGTGCTCCGACAGGGAGGGCCTATAATTCACCCCTCCACTTT	CSAPTGRAYNSPLHF
TRBV4-3	TRBJ2-5	few	TRBD2	TGCGCCAGCAGCCAAGTCCTAGCGGGGTATGAGACCCAGTACTTC	CASSQVLAGYETQYF
TRBV6-5	TRBJ1-1	.	.	TGTGCCAGCAGTTGGGCTAGTTTGGGAGGAACTGAAGCTTTCTTT	CASSWASLGGTEAFF
TRBV6-2/TRBV6-3	TRBJ1-1	.	.	TGTGCCAGCAGTACAGGGCCTCGAATGAACACTGAAGCTTTCTTT	CASSTGPRMNTEAFF
TRBV2	TRBJ1-4	few	.	TGTGCCAGCAGCAGCAGCCCGACGAGACTGTTTTTT	CASSSSPTRLFF
TRBV5-1	TRBJ1-2	.	.	TGCGCCAGCAGTTTCGTCGGGGGAGGTTTTGGCTACACCTTC	CASSFVGGGFGYTF
TRBV13	TRBJ2-5	few	TRBD2	TGTGCCAGCAGCCGGGGACTAGCGGGGGGTTATGAGACCCAGTACTTC	CASSRGLAGGYETQYF
TRBV4-3	TRBJ2-3	.	.	TGCGCCAGCAGCCAAGATCGGCAGGGGCCAGATACGCAGTATTTT	CASSQDRQGPDTQYF